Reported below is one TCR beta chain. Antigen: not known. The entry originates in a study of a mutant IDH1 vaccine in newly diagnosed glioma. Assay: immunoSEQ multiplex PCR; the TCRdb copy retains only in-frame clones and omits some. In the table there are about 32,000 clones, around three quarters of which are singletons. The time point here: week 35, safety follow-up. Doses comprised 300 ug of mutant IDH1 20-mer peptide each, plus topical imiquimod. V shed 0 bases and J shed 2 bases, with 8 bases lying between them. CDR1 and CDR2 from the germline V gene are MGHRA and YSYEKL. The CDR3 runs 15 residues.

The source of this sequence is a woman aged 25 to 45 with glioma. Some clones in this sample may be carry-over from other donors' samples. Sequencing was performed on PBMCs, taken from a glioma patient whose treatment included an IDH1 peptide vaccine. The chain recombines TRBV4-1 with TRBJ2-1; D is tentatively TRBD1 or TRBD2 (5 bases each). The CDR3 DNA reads TGCGCCAGCAGCCAAGACTGGGGGACCTACAATGAGCAGTTCTTC. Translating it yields CASSQDWGTYNEQFF.